The 19 T cell receptor beta chains presented below share a single source sample, sequenced in a study of blood T cell repertoires in COVID-19. This table comes from immunoSEQ multiplex PCR, and its TCRdb copy is limited to in-frame clones, with some not included. The sample yields over 150,000 clones, 80% to 85% seen once. Sequencing was done on a sample of peripheral blood. Receptor source: a woman aged 60-75 years with acute or convalescent COVID-19.

The V call is TRBV7-9, the J call TRBJ1-4; weak D call: TRBD1 (5 bases). The CDR3 is 13 residues long. Germline V gene sequence: CDR1 SEHNR, CDR2 FQNEAQ (reference sequence). Trimming cost V 7 bases and J 7 bases, with 13 bases left between them. CDR3 nucleotide sequence: TGTGCCAGCACGATCGACGGGGGTGAAAAACTGTTTTTT. Translating it yields CASTIDGGEKLFF.

In this sample, this clone turned up a few times. The chain combines TRBV7-9 with TRBJ1-3, with a weak D call TRBD1 (5 bases). CDR3 length: 16 amino acids. Per the germline V gene, CDR1 is SEHNR and CDR2 is FQNEAQ (reference sequence). Deletions cut 4 bases from V and 4 bases from J, with 17 bases between. In DNA, the CDR3 is TGTGCCAGCAGCTCCCCACTGGGGGGATCAGGAAACACCATATATTTT. Its protein is CASSSPLGGSGNTIYF.

J is TRBJ2-4 and V is TRBV5-1; TRBD1 aligns across 7 bases. Germline V gives CDR1 SGHRS, CDR2 YFSETQ. The trim removed 0 bases at V and 7 bases at J, leaving 7 bases unmatched. CDR3 length: 15 amino acids. Written as DNA, the CDR3 is TGCGCCAGCAGCTTGGATTTGGGGACAGTTAACATTCAGTACTTC. This encodes CASSLDLGTVNIQYF.

The J gene is TRBJ1-5, the V gene TRBV28, with unresolved D. Germline CDR1 and CDR2: MDHEN and SYDVKM. V lost 5 bases, J lost 2 bases, and 10 bases lay in between. This CDR3 contains 14 residues. The CDR3, as DNA: TGTGCCAGCAGTCCCGAGCCGCGCAATCAGCCCCAGCATTTT. It yields the protein CASSPEPRNQPQHF.

CDR3 loop: CASRSHNYGYTF. In DNA form, the CDR3 reads TGTGCCAGCAGATCCCATAACTATGGCTACACCTTC. The chain couples TRBV12-3 or TRBV12-4 to TRBJ1-2; D gene uncertain. The V gene lost 6 bases and the J gene lost 1 base, with 6 bases spanning the gap. The CDR3 extends over 12 amino acids.

The chain combines TRBV7-2 with TRBJ1-1; 7 nucleotides line up with TRBD1. In germline, CDR1 is SGHTA, CDR2 FQGNSA. The CDR3 loop spans 13 amino acids. V lost 1 base and J lost 4; bases outside the gene matches: 0. This CDR3 is CASSLGQGTEAFF. The CDR3 nucleotides are TGTGCCAGCAGCTTAGGACAGGGCACTGAAGCTTTCTTT.

The CDR3: CASRQGNGELFF. The CDR3 DNA is TGTGCCAGCAGACAGGGAAACGGGGAGCTGTTTTTT. This chain connects TRBV9 to TRBJ2-2, with a tentative D call TRBD1 (6 bases). V lost 5 bases to trimming and J lost 7 bases, with 9 bases between them. The CDR3 is made up of 12 amino acids. Germline V gene data show CDR1 as SGDLS and CDR2 as YYNGEE.

The rearrangement uses TRBV12-5 and TRBJ2-1; TRBD1 matches 8 bases. The CDR3 is made up of 13 amino acids. Trimming took 9 bases from V and 9 from J; bases not matched to a gene: 10. Germline CDR1 LGHNT, CDR2 FRNRAP. The CDR3 nucleotides read TGTGCTAGCTCTGGACAGGGACCCGCTGAGCAGTTCTTC. Its translation: CASSGQGPAEQFF.

The rearrangement links TRBV4-3 to TRBJ2-1; 10 bases agree with TRBD2. The CDR3 is 16 residues long. With V trimmed by 0 bases and J by 3 bases, 2 bases remained unmatched. CDR1 and CDR2 from the germline V gene are LGHNA and YSLEER. The CDR3 bases are TGCGCCAGCAGCCAAGATGTAGCGGGGGGCTACAATGAGCAGTTCTTC. The encoded protein is CASSQDVAGGYNEQFF.

The rearrangement links TRBV6-2 or TRBV6-3 to TRBJ2-7; D is perhaps TRBD2 (5 bases). This CDR3 has 16 amino acids. Trimming left V 4 bases short and J 0 bases short, with 16 bases between. CDR1 and CDR2 from the germline V gene are MNHEY and SVGEGT. The CDR3 DNA follows: TGTGCCAGCAGTTCACTAGTTCCGCCAAACTCCTACGAGCAGTACTTC. Its translation: CASSSLVPPNSYEQYF.

This chain connects TRBV5-8 to TRBJ2-3, with D possibly being TRBD2 (5 bases). CDR1 and CDR2 from the germline V gene are SGHTS and YDEGEE. The V gene lost 1 base and the J gene lost 1 base, with 10 bases spanning the gap. The CDR3 runs 15 residues. CDR3 bases: TGTGCCAGCAGCTTGTTAGAGGGAGGCACAGATACGCAGTATTTT. This translates into CASSLLEGGTDTQYF. Full variable domain (outside the CDR3, taken from reference TRBV5-8 and TRBJ2-3): EAGVTQSPTHLIKTRGQQATLRCSPISGHTSVYWYQQALGLGLQFLLWYDEGEERNRGNFPPRFSGRQFPNYSSELNVNALELEDSALYLCASSLLEGGTDTQYFGPGTRLTVL.

V usage is TRBV7-2 and J usage is TRBJ2-2, with TRBD1 identical over 8 bases. The CDR3 runs 14 residues. V dropped 3 bases and J dropped 6; count of bases not matched to a gene: 3. Germline CDR1 and CDR2: SGHTA and FQGNSA. The CDR3 nucleotides are TGTGCCAGCAGCTTCACAGGGGGTCCCGGGGAGCTGTTTTTT. Residues: CASSFTGGPGELFF.

The chain joins TRBV7-8 to TRBJ2-7, with D maybe TRBD2 (5 bases). The length of the CDR3 is 12 residues. With 5 bases removed from V and 12 bases from J, the gap between germline ends came to 17 bases. Germline V gene data show CDR1 as SGHVS and CDR2 as FQNEAQ. This CDR3 reads CASSHRGAMAYF. The CDR3 DNA reads as TGTGCCAGCAGCCATCGGGGAGCCATGGCGTACTTC.

V and J are TRBV5-1 and TRBJ2-7; 12 bases are shared with TRBD2. V shed 1 base and J 7 bases; nucleotides not matched to a gene: 12. There are 17 residues in the CDR3. Germline CDR1 and CDR2: SGHRS and YFSETQ. The CDR3 is CASSLWPLAGGTWEQYF. The CDR3 DNA reads as TGCGCCAGCAGCTTGTGGCCACTAGCGGGGGGTACTTGGGAGCAGTACTTC.

The rearrangement uses TRBV10-1 and TRBJ2-1; D is perhaps TRBD2 (6 bases). Germline CDR1 WNHNN, CDR2 SYGVQD (reference sequence). The V gene lost 6 bases and the J gene lost 4 bases, with 10 bases spanning the gap. The CDR3 length is 13 residues. The CDR3 DNA sequence: TGCGCCAGCAGCCTAGGGAGGTACAATGAGCAGTTCTTC. Protein: CASSLGRYNEQFF.

The chain links TRBV18 to TRBJ1-1, with a possible D match to TRBD1 (6 bases). This CDR3 is 15 amino acids long. V lost 4 bases to trimming and J lost 5 bases, with 17 bases between them. Germline V gives CDR1 KGHSH, CDR2 LQKENI. Here the CDR3 reads CASSLGQSSVTEAFF. In nucleotides, the CDR3 is TGTGCCAGCTCACTCGGACAGTCCTCCGTGACTGAAGCTTTCTTT.

In this sample, this clone turned up once. The chain uses TRBV24-1 and TRBJ2-1; 9 bases match TRBD2. J gave up 7 bases and V 4 bases, and 13 bases lay outside the gene matches. CDR1 and CDR2 (germline): KGHDR, SFDVKD. There are 17 residues in the CDR3. The CDR3 loop reads CATSDPYMSGGSNEQFF. CDR3 DNA: TGTGCCACCAGTGACCCCTATATGAGCGGGGGGAGTAATGAGCAGTTCTTC.

The chain is built from TRBV7-9 and TRBJ2-2; 7 bases align to TRBD1. The V gene's germline CDR1 is SEHNR and CDR2 FQNEAQ (reference sequence). The CDR3 consists of 17 residues. Trimming removed 1 base from V and 6 bases from J; junction bases left unmatched: 11. This CDR3 reads CASSLDHRDRAAGELFF. DNA of the CDR3: TGTGCCAGCAGCTTAGATCACCGAGACAGGGCGGCCGGGGAGCTGTTTTTT.

J is TRBJ1-4 and V is TRBV20-1, with TRBD1 as a possible D gene (6 bases). This CDR3 spans 11 amino acids. CDR1 and CDR2 (germline): DFQATT, SNEGSKA (reference sequence). CDR3 bases: TGCGGGTGGACAGCTAATGAAAAACTGTTTTTT. It codes for CGWTANEKLFF.